This T cell receptor beta chain emerged from a study of control samples from healthy donors and cancer patients. Germline CDR1 reads SGHDT; CDR2 reads YYEEEE. The CDR3 spans 14 residues. Trimming shortened V by 0 bases and J by 3 bases, and 10 bases separated the two germline ends. Profiling relied on immunoSEQ multiplex PCR, and the TCRdb table lists in-frame clones only, not all of them. The sample holds over 150,000 clones; 94% are singletons and the top ten take 11% to 15%. The sequence came from a man aged 60 to 69 with colorectal cancer. V gene TRBV5-6 combines with J gene TRBJ2-7, with D maybe TRBD1 (6 bases). Input material: PBMCs. The CDR3 protein is CASSLVRGNYEQYF. CDR3 sequence (DNA): TGTGCCAGCAGCTTGGTCAGGGGCAACTACGAGCAGTACTTC.